A selection of T cell receptor beta chains follows, all from one sample in a study of blood T cell repertoires in COVID-19. TCRdb's table, derived via immunoSEQ multiplex PCR, lists solely in-frame clones and lacks some. The sample has more than 85,000 clones; approximately 89% are singletons. The sample comprised peripheral blood. The receptors derive from a man aged 55 to 69 with acute or convalescent COVID-19. Both conserved end residues are part of each CDR3. Fields, in order: V gene, J gene, D gene, CDR3 protein. A D gene is named only where the DNA matches it firmly.

V: TRBV15; J: TRBJ2-1; D: TRBD2; CDR3: CATSRETPTAGGDNEQFF
V: TRBV2; J: TRBJ1-5; D: -; CDR3: CASYGGVSNQPQHF
V: TRBV5-1; J: TRBJ1-2; D: TRBD1; CDR3: CASGIGDRTNYGYTF
V: TRBV2; J: TRBJ1-1; D: -; CDR3: CASSNGRGNTEAFF
V: TRBV27; J: TRBJ2-2; D: -; CDR3: CASSLLVGSSTGELFF
V: TRBV28; J: TRBJ2-5; D: TRBD1; CDR3: CASSLGQGYQETQYF
V: TRBV5-1; J: TRBJ1-2; D: TRBD1; CDR3: CASSFLDRGTNGYTF
V: TRBV2; J: TRBJ1-5; D: TRBD1; CDR3: CASKQQGTLGQPQHF
V: TRBV6-2/TRBV6-3; J: TRBJ1-2; D: -; CDR3: CASSQGNGYTF
V: TRBV19; J: TRBJ1-1; D: -; CDR3: CASSYRELGRAFF
V: TRBV29-1; J: TRBJ2-1; D: TRBD2; CDR3: CSVEQSGRPDEQFF
V: TRBV19; J: TRBJ2-3; D: TRBD1; CDR3: CATRDRERGTQYF
V: TRBV27; J: TRBJ1-5; D: TRBD1; CDR3: CASSFIGGVGQPQHF
V: TRBV5-4; J: TRBJ2-7; D: -; CDR3: CASSLALFRAGDDEQYF
V: TRBV10-2; J: TRBJ1-4; D: TRBD1; CDR3: CASSDRQGVREKLFF
V: TRBV27; J: TRBJ2-5; D: TRBD1; CDR3: CASSPSTGSPPKTQYF
V: TRBV10-2; J: TRBJ2-4; D: -; CDR3: CASRHEDIQYF
V: TRBV13; J: TRBJ2-7; D: TRBD1; CDR3: CASSPRDRSYEQYF
V: TRBV24-1; J: TRBJ2-1; D: -; CDR3: CATSDFVGGEQFF
V: TRBV18; J: TRBJ1-4; D: -; CDR3: CASSPGRNNEKLFF
V: TRBV2; J: TRBJ1-6; D: TRBD1; CDR3: CATVRTGPNSPLHF
V: TRBV5-1; J: TRBJ2-7; D: TRBD1; CDR3: CASSLFDKGQGTYEQYF
V: TRBV28; J: TRBJ2-2; D: TRBD1; CDR3: CASSFWITGENTGELFF
V: TRBV11-3; J: TRBJ2-5; D: -; CDR3: CASSLGTRKETQYF
V: TRBV7-7; J: TRBJ2-3; D: TRBD1; CDR3: CASSLKWSGTASTDTQYF
V: TRBV12-3/TRBV12-4; J: TRBJ1-4; D: TRBD1; CDR3: CASRGKRTGELFF
V: TRBV29-1; J: TRBJ1-5; D: -; CDR3: CSVSQGSNQPQHF
V: TRBV28; J: TRBJ1-2; D: -; CDR3: CAIIEQGYTNGYTF